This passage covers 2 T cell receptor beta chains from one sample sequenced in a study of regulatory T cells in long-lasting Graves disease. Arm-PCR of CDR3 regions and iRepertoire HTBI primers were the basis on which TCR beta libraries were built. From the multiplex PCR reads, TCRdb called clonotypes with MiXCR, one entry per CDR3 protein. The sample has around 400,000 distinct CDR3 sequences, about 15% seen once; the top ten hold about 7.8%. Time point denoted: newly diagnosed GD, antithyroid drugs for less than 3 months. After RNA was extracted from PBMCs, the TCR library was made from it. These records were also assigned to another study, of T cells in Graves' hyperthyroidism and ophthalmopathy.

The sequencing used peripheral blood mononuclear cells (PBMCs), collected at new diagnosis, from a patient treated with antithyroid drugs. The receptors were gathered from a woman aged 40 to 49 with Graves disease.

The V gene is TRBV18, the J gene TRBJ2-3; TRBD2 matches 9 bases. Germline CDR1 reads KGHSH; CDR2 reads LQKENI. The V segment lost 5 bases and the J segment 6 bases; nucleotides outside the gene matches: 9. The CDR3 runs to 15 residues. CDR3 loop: CASSSVVAGVDTQYF. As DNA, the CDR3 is TGTGCCAGCTCATCCGTAGTAGCGGGAGTTGATACGCAGTATTTT.

CDR3 bases: TGTGCCAGCAGTGGCCCTTTACTAGCGGGCTACGAGCAGTACTTC. Protein: CASSGPLLAGYEQYF. The chain couples TRBV28 to TRBJ2-7; 9 bases map to TRBD2. The J segment lost 3 bases and the V segment lost 5 bases, leaving 8 bases of the junction unmatched. The CDR3 is made up of 15 amino acids. Per the germline V gene, CDR1 is MDHEN and CDR2 is SYDVKM. The entire variable domain, with the rest obtained from reference TRBV28 and TRBJ2-7, is as follows: DVKVTQSSRYLVKRTGEKVFLECVQDMDHENMFWYRQDPGLGLRLIYFSYDVKMKEKGDIPEGYSVSREKKERFSLILESASTNQTSMYLCASSGPLLAGYEQYFGPGTRLTVT.